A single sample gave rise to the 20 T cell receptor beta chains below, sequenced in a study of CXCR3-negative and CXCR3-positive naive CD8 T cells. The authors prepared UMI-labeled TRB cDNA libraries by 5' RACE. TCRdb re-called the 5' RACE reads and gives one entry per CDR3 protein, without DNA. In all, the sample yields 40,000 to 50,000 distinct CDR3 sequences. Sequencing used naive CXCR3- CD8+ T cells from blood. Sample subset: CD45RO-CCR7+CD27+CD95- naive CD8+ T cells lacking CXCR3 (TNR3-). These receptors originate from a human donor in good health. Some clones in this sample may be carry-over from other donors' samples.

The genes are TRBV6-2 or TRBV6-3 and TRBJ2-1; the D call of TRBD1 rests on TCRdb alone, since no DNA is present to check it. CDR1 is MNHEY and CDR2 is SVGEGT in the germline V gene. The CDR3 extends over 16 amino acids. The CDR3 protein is CASSSWGGQTYNEQFF.

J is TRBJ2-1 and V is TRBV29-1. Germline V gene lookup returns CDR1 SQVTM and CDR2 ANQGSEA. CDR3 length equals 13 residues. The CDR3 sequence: CSVVRHSNNEQFF.

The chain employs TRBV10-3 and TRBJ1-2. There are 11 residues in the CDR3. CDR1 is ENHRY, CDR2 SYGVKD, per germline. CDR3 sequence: CAISEATGYTF.

The CDR3 sequence: CSVEDHRPLTGGYTF. V gene TRBV29-1 combines with J gene TRBJ1-2. CDR1 and CDR2 from the germline V gene are SQVTM and ANQGSEA. This CDR3 spans 15 amino acids.

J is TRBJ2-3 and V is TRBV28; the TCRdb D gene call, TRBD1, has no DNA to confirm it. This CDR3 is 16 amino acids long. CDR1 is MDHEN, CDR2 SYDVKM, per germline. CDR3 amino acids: CASSLLRGPSTDTQYF.

The CDR3 sequence is CATLVGDTQYF. V and J are TRBV13 and TRBJ2-3. This CDR3 comprises 11 residues. Germline values: CDR1 PRHDT, CDR2 FYEKMQ (reference sequence).

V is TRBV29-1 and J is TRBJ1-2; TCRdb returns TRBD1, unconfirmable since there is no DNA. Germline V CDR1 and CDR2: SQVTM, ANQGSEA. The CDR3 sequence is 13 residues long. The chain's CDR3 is CSARQGANYGYTF.

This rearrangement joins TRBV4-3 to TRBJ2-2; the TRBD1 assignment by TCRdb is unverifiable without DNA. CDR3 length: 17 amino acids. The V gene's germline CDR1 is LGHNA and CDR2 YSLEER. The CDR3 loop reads CASSQDRQGGLVGELFF.

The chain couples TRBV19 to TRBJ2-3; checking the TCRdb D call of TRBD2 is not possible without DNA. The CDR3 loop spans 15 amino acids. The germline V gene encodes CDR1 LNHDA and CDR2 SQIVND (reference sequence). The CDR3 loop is CASSSSPGLTDTQYF.

The CDR3: CASSNQKTNYNSPLHF. The rearrangement links TRBV21-1 to TRBJ1-6. TRBV21-1 is shown as a pseudogene. The CDR3 covers 16 residues.

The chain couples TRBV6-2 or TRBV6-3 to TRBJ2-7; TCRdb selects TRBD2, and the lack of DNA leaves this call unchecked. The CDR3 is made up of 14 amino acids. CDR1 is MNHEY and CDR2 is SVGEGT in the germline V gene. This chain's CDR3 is CASSYGGGSYEQYF.

The CDR3 reads CSVETPRGEQFF. V usage is TRBV29-1 and J usage is TRBJ2-1; TCRdb proposes TRBD1, but this gene call is untestable without DNA. Germline CDR1 and CDR2: SQVTM and ANQGSEA. The CDR3 covers 12 residues.

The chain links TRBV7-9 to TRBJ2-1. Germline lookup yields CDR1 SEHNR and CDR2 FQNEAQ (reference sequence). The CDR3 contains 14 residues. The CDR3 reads CASSTIGLLSEQFF.

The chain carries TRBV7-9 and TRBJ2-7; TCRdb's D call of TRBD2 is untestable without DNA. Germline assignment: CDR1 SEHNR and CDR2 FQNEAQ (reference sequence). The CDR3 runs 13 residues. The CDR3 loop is CASSTSGSLEQYF.

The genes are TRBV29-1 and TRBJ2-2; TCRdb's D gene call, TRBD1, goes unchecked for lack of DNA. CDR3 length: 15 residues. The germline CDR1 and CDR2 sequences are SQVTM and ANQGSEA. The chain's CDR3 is CSVVSAGENTGELFF.

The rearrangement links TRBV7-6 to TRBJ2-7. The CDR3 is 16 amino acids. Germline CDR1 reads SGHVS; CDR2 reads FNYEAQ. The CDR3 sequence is CASSSVGHKDYYEQYF.

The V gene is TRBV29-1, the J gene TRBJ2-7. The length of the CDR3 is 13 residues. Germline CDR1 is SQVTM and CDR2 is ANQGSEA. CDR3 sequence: CSVEDLSSYEQYF.

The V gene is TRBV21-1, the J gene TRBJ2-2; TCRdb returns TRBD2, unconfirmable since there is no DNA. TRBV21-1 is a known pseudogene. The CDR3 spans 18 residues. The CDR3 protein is CASPPGLAGVANTGELFF.

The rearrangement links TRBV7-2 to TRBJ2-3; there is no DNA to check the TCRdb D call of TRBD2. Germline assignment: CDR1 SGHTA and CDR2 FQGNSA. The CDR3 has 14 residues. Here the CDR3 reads CATRLGGGSDTQYF.

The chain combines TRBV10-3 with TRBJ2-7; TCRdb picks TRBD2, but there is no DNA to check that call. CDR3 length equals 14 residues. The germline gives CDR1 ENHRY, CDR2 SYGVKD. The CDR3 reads CAIKEAGTTTEQYF.